This T cell receptor beta chain was identified in a study of shared clonotypes between healthy human individuals. Study details: CD4 naive and memory got three plates each, CD8 naive two, CD8 memory one.

Germline loops: CDR1 MNHEY, CDR2 SMNVEV (reference sequence). Losses at the gene ends were 4 bases for V and 2 bases for J; bases not matched to a gene: 14. This CDR3 has 17 residues. Libraries were prepared by immunoSEQ multiplex PCR; TCRdb keeps only in-frame clonotypes and omits some of them. The sample has about 820,000 clones, around 93% seen once; the top ten hold about 24%. CD45RO-negative, CCR7-positively selected cells formed the naive CD8 fraction, excluding terminally differentiated effector memory CD45RA+ cells. The sequenced sample was naive CD8+ T cells sorted from blood. V gene TRBV27 combines with J gene TRBJ2-7; 7 nucleotides align to TRBD1. The TCR was taken from a young man in good health. CDR3 loop: CASSSIETGSTPYEQYF. CDR3 DNA: TGTGCCAGCAGTTCGATCGAGACAGGGTCCACACCCTACGAGCAGTACTTC.